These 8 T cell receptor beta chains were sequenced from one sample in a study of regulatory T cells in long-lasting Graves disease. Time point indicated: newly diagnosed GD, antithyroid drugs for less than 3 months. Extracted RNA from PBMCs served as the source of the TCR library. Assembly of TCR beta libraries relied on iRepertoire HTBI primers together with Arm-PCR of CDR3 regions. TCRdb reanalysed the multiplex PCR reads using MiXCR and keeps one entry per CDR3 protein. Found here are roughly 220,000 distinct CDR3 sequences, approximately 20% of them singletons; the top ten hold approximately 20%. This specimen was peripheral blood mononuclear cells (PBMCs), taken at new diagnosis, from a patient treated with antithyroid drugs. The receptors come from a female donor with Graves disease.

This clonotype showed up many times. This chain links TRBV28 with TRBJ1-1; TRBD1 might be the D (6 bases). The CDR3 runs 14 residues. V lost 1 base to trimming and J lost 6 bases, with 12 bases between them. The germline V gene encodes CDR1 MDHEN and CDR2 SYDVKM. CDR3 loop: CASSLLDRGAEAFF. The DNA of the CDR3 is TGTGCCAGCAGTTTATTGGACAGAGGCGCTGAAGCTTTCTTT.

To note about this clonotype: It differs at one base from a far larger clone, so likely a read error. The chain uses TRBV11-2 and TRBJ2-1, with D possibly matching TRBD1 (6 bases). The CDR3 length is 12 residues. The V end lost 5 bases, the J end lost 13 bases, and 15 bases lay between the germline ends. Germline assignment: CDR1 SGHAT and CDR2 FQNNGV. The CDR3 DNA reads TGTGCCAGCAGCCGAATTCAGGGGACCCAGTTCTTC. Its protein product is CASSRIQGTQFF.

The chain is built from TRBV12-3 or TRBV12-4 and TRBJ2-1; 9 nucleotides match TRBD1. The junction had 9 bases not matched to a gene; V was cut back by 5 bases and J by 4 bases. CDR3 length: 16 residues. The CDR3 bases are TGTGCCAGCAGTCGAGATACAGGGGGCAAGTACAATGAGCAGTTCTTC. It is translated as CASSRDTGGKYNEQFF.

Ten or more counts support this clonotype. The V gene is TRBV28, the J gene TRBJ2-7; no definite D call. Between the trimmed V and J ends, which lost 3 bases and 6 bases, there was a span of 9 bases. The CDR3 length is 12 residues. CDR1 MDHEN and CDR2 SYDVKM come from the germline V gene. This CDR3 reads CASSFRRSEQYF. The CDR3 nucleotides read TGTGCCAGCAGTTTTAGAAGGAGCGAGCAGTACTTC. Filled out from reference TRBV28 and TRBJ2-7, the complete variable domain reads DVKVTQSSRYLVKRTGEKVFLECVQDMDHENMFWYRQDPGLGLRLIYFSYDVKMKEKGDIPEGYSVSREKKERFSLILESASTNQTSMYLCASSFRRSEQYFGPGTRLTVT.

This clonotype was detected ten times or more. The chain recombines TRBV11-3 with TRBJ2-5; D ambiguous. From germline, CDR1 is SGHNT and CDR2 YENEEA. The V end lost 5 bases, the J end lost 0 bases, and 13 bases lay between the germline ends. The CDR3 is 15 amino acids. CDR3 loop: CASSQGPGYQETQYF. CDR3 in DNA: TGTGCCAGCAGCCAAGGGCCCGGATACCAAGAGACCCAGTACTTC.

This clonotype appeared many times. This chain uses TRBV19 with TRBJ2-6; D is unresolved. CDR1 and CDR2 (germline): LNHDA, SQIVND (reference sequence). V was cut by 0 bases and J by 0 bases, with 9 bases left in between. The CDR3 consists of 17 residues. The CDR3 DNA is TGTGCCAGTAGTATAGATTGGGCAGCCTCTGGGGCCAACGTCCTGACTTTC. Translation: CASSIDWAASGANVLTF.

This clonotype was recorded many times. The rearrangement joins TRBV20-1 to TRBJ1-1; possible D gene TRBD1, 5 bases. Trimming removed 4 bases at V and 3 bases at J, with 15 bases between. This CDR3 is 14 amino acids long. Germline CDR1 reads DFQATT; CDR2 reads SNEGSKA (reference sequence). CDR3 protein: CSANPQGYYTEAFF. The CDR3, as DNA: TGCAGTGCTAACCCGCAGGGTTATTACACTGAAGCTTTCTTT.

As concerns this clonotype: With a much larger clone just one base away, this may be a read error. The CDR3 carries no conserved terminal phenylalanine or tryptophan, so it likely arises from a read error. V and J are TRBV7-2 and TRBJ2-3; no clear D gene. Trimming took off 3 bases at V and 2 bases at J, with 9 bases between the two ends. CDR3 length: 14 residues. Germline lookup yields CDR1 SGHTA and CDR2 FQGNSA. This CDR3 is CASSFRSPTDTQYV. CDR3 coding DNA: TGTGCCAGCAGCTTCAGGAGCCCCACAGATACGCAGTATGTT.